What follows are 7 T cell receptor beta chains derived from one specimen sequenced in a study of blood T cell repertoires in COVID-19. The table came from immunoSEQ multiplex PCR; TCRdb's copy has only in-frame clones and leaves some out. The table includes 180,000 or so clones, about four fifths detected once. Sequencing input: PBMCs or T cells enriched from blood (not recorded which). These receptors all come from a man in his forties or fifties who had recovered from COVID-19.

This clone was detected only once. The rearrangement links TRBV18 to TRBJ1-5; 11 bases match TRBD1. Germline assignment: CDR1 KGHSH and CDR2 LQKENI. The CDR3 is 16 amino acids. The junction had 5 bases not matched to a gene; V was cut back by 6 bases and J by 1 base. Here the CDR3 reads CASSLGQGASNQPQHF. CDR3 DNA: TGTGCCAGCTCGCTTGGACAGGGGGCCAGCAATCAGCCCCAGCATTTT.

The chain is built from TRBV28 and TRBJ2-7; TRBD1 is a possible D gene (6 bases). The germline V gene encodes CDR1 MDHEN and CDR2 SYDVKM. The V and J ends lost 7 bases and 5 bases respectively, with 12 bases between them. The CDR3 extends over 12 amino acids. The CDR3 bases are TGTGCCAGCACCATACAGGGAAACGAGCAGTACTTC. It is translated as CASTIQGNEQYF. Looking up the rest from reference TRBV28 and TRBJ2-7 gives the full variable domain: DVKVTQSSRYLVKRTGEKVFLECVQDMDHENMFWYRQDPGLGLRLIYFSYDVKMKEKGDIPEGYSVSREKKERFSLILESASTNQTSMYLCASTIQGNEQYFGPGTRLTVT.

V is TRBV13 and J is TRBJ2-7; 7 nucleotides agree with TRBD2. Germline CDR1 PRHDT, CDR2 FYEKMQ (reference sequence). V gave up 3 bases and J gave up 7 bases; unmatched junction bases: 0. The CDR3 runs 11 residues. The CDR3 protein is CASSLRGEQYF. The DNA for the CDR3 is TGTGCCAGCAGCTTGCGGGGGGAGCAGTACTTC. The full variable domain, in which reference TRBV13 and TRBJ2-7 provide the parts outside the CDR3, is AAGVIQSPRHLIKEKRETATLKCYPIPRHDTVYWYQQGPGQDPQFLISFYEKMQSDKGSIPDRFSAQQFSDYHSELNMSSLELGDSALYFCASSLRGEQYFGPGTRLTVT.

The chain carries TRBV7-8 and TRBJ1-6, with 12 bases aligning to TRBD1. This CDR3 is 19 amino acids long. Germline values: CDR1 SGHVS, CDR2 FQNEAQ. Trimming took 5 bases from V and 1 from J; bases not matched to a gene: 9. The CDR3 loop reads CASSLGQGAQRSYNSPLHF. CDR3 in DNA: TGTGCCAGCAGCCTGGGACAGGGGGCACAGAGATCCTATAATTCACCCCTCCACTTT.

V usage is TRBV5-1 and J usage is TRBJ2-7; D not resolved. CDR1 is SGHRS, CDR2 YFSETQ, per germline. With 1 base removed from V and 3 bases from J, the gap between germline ends came to 5 bases. This CDR3 has 12 residues. The CDR3 loop reads CASSLPSYEQYF. In DNA, the CDR3 is TGCGCCAGCAGCTTGCCCAGCTACGAGCAGTACTTC.

This CDR3 is CASNSNSNQPQHF. CDR3 sequence (DNA): TGTGCCAGCAACTCAAATAGCAATCAGCCCCAGCATTTT. This chain links TRBV2 with TRBJ1-5; D is unclear. The CDR3 contains 13 residues. Between the trimmed V and J ends, which lost 7 bases and 0 bases, there was a span of 7 bases. Germline CDR1 and CDR2: SNHLY and FYNNEI.

The chain joins TRBV7-9 to TRBJ1-1; tentatively, D is TRBD1 (5 bases). Germline V gene sequence: CDR1 SEHNR, CDR2 FQNEAQ (reference sequence). V was clipped by 5 bases and J by 0 bases, with 13 bases between them. The CDR3 is made up of 15 amino acids. CDR3 sequence reads: CASSPPTVVNTEAFF. DNA of the CDR3: TGTGCCAGCAGCCCACCGACAGTAGTGAACACTGAAGCTTTCTTT.